These T cell receptor beta chains were read from a single sample in a study of tumor-infiltrating lymphocytes in primary liver carcinoma. TCRdb re-called the multiplex PCR reads through MiXCR, storing one row per CDR3 protein. The sample carries about 210,000 distinct CDR3 sequences, roughly 80% recorded once. Sequencing was done on a sample of tumor tissue from primary liver carcinoma. The receptors stem from a man in his forties with primary liver carcinoma and hepatitis B virus infection. The conserved cysteine and the conserved F or W are not part of the CDR3 here. Each record gives: V gene, J gene, CDR3 protein.

V gene: TRBV14
J gene: TRBJ2-1
CDR3 protein: TSSQNIWSTQF

V gene: TRBV11-2
J gene: TRBJ1-2
CDR3 protein: ASSLTGLSGYI

V gene: TRBV11-2
J gene: TRBJ1-1
CDR3 protein: ANSHNTETF

V gene: TRBV10-2
J gene: TRBJ1-1
CDR3 protein: ASSCLVNTEAF

V gene: TRBV28
J gene: TRBJ2-1
CDR3 protein: ASTPLGASANEQF

V gene: TRBV6-2/TRBV6-3
J gene: TRBJ1-1
CDR3 protein: TSSYSPYRVGNEAF

V gene: TRBV2
J gene: TRBJ2-2
CDR3 protein: CSIKPPRTGELF

V gene: TRBV29-1
J gene: TRBJ1-2
CDR3 protein: SVGTPTGIQVANYGYI

V gene: TRBV6-2/TRBV6-3
J gene: TRBJ2-1
CDR3 protein: VSRIFLGGGREQF

V gene: TRBV6-5
J gene: TRBJ1-6
CDR3 protein: ASSYTQGLESPLY

V gene: TRBV10-2
J gene: TRBJ2-7
CDR3 protein: ASIENWGRPEQY

V gene: TRBV7-9
J gene: TRBJ2-7
CDR3 protein: ASSSTMDTNYEQY

V gene: TRBV6-5
J gene: TRBJ1-6
CDR3 protein: ASSYSRDHYRPLH

V gene: TRBV28
J gene: TRBJ2-3
CDR3 protein: ASSPGLAGKVDTQY

V gene: TRBV14
J gene: TRBJ2-2
CDR3 protein: ASSQIGDTGELF

V gene: TRBV4-2
J gene: TRBJ2-7
CDR3 protein: AGIPGPGGLDEQY

V gene: TRBV7-2
J gene: TRBJ1-3
CDR3 protein: ASSLVGCRGSGNTIY

V gene: TRBV4-1
J gene: TRBJ1-1
CDR3 protein: ASRSPSTGVVIDEAF

V gene: TRBV20-1
J gene: TRBJ2-1
CDR3 protein: SAKSILAGGSYNEQF

V gene: TRBV5-8
J gene: TRBJ2-1
CDR3 protein: ASSSGLAGLFNGQF

V gene: TRBV11-2
J gene: TRBJ2-3
CDR3 protein: ASNRRSTGNADTQY

V gene: TRBV7-8
J gene: TRBJ2-3
CDR3 protein: ASSLVVGIGTDTQY

V gene: TRBV6-5
J gene: TRBJ2-2
CDR3 protein: VTKREGNTRELF

V gene: TRBV6-1
J gene: TRBJ2-7
CDR3 protein: ASSVGTVRSYQQY

V gene: TRBV18
J gene: TRBJ2-3
CDR3 protein: ATSPLQSTDTQY

V gene: TRBV6-2/TRBV6-3
J gene: TRBJ2-7
CDR3 protein: ARSLTRGHYEQY

V gene: TRBV11-2
J gene: TRBJ1-5
CDR3 protein: ASSLGGDQPQH

V gene: TRBV4-2
J gene: TRBJ2-2
CDR3 protein: ASSQTQGTTGELF

V gene: TRBV29-1
J gene: TRBJ2-7
CDR3 protein: SVAPWGANYEYY

V gene: TRBV11-2
J gene: TRBJ2-7
CDR3 protein: ASSYQMEPYEQY

V gene: TRBV11-2
J gene: TRBJ1-5
CDR3 protein: PSSLVGVTGINQPQH

V gene: TRBV29-1
J gene: TRBJ1-1
CDR3 protein: SVGRGWAMSTEAS

V gene: TRBV12-3/TRBV12-4
J gene: TRBJ2-1
CDR3 protein: ASRWSGQSYNEQF

V gene: TRBV7-9
J gene: TRBJ1-4
CDR3 protein: ANIPQASNEKLF

V gene: TRBV11-3
J gene: TRBJ1-3
CDR3 protein: AISFPTIY

V gene: TRBV6-1
J gene: TRBJ1-5
CDR3 protein: ASSLHGDTQPQH

V gene: TRBV29-1
J gene: TRBJ2-7
CDR3 protein: SAMTYGTGAPYEQY

V gene: TRBV6-2/TRBV6-3
J gene: TRBJ2-1
CDR3 protein: ASNYTVGDLNEQF

V gene: TRBV29-1
J gene: TRBJ2-5
CDR3 protein: SIEDPVRETQY

V gene: TRBV6-2/TRBV6-3
J gene: TRBJ2-1
CDR3 protein: DSSYSLREQF

V gene: TRBV4-2
J gene: TRBJ2-1
CDR3 protein: ASSPGNGLEDEQF

V gene: TRBV5-1
J gene: TRBJ2-4
CDR3 protein: ASGPGGPKNIQY

V gene: TRBV7-9
J gene: TRBJ2-3
CDR3 protein: ASSLARIAGVPDTQY

V gene: TRBV5-1
J gene: TRBJ2-5
CDR3 protein: ASSLGFHQEIQY

V gene: TRBV7-2
J gene: TRBJ1-1
CDR3 protein: ASSPQGTEAF

V gene: TRBV11-2
J gene: TRBJ1-2
CDR3 protein: ASSPNSYT

V gene: TRBV5-5
J gene: TRBJ2-5
CDR3 protein: GSSSVVGGQETQY

V gene: TRBV11-1
J gene: TRBJ2-4
CDR3 protein: VSSFPCTSGTKNIQY

V gene: TRBV28
J gene: TRBJ1-2
CDR3 protein: PSRSPGQWSNGYT

V gene: TRBV11-2
J gene: TRBJ2-6
CDR3 protein: AIQRPRFGANVLT

V gene: TRBV5-1
J gene: TRBJ2-5
CDR3 protein: VSSSGPTGPEGETQY

V gene: TRBV11-1
J gene: TRBJ2-1
CDR3 protein: ASSSPSTSGSRNEQF

V gene: TRBV6-4
J gene: TRBJ2-2
CDR3 protein: ASSESGPETGELF

V gene: TRBV10-3
J gene: TRBJ2-7
CDR3 protein: AIRAPPGTSLTSGEQY

V gene: TRBV10-3
J gene: TRBJ1-1
CDR3 protein: AARTIEAF

V gene: TRBV4-3
J gene: TRBJ1-6
CDR3 protein: ASSSWDRGRSAPLH

V gene: TRBV6-5
J gene: TRBJ2-7
CDR3 protein: ASRRTGEYEQY

V gene: TRBV5-5
J gene: TRBJ1-5
CDR3 protein: ASSLGEYQPQH

V gene: TRBV6-6
J gene: TRBJ2-1
CDR3 protein: ASSYSTGSYNEQF